A selection of T cell receptor beta chains follows, all from one sample in a study of OX40 agonist ivuxolimab in advanced cancers. The data were produced by immunoSEQ multiplex PCR, yet TCRdb's version contains in-frame clones alone and is incomplete. The sample has 80,000 to 100,000 clones, roughly 94% seen once. Sequenced here: CD4+ or CD8+ T cells sorted from blood, sampled in a trial of the OX40 agonist ivuxolimab. The receptors stem from an adult with an advanced solid tumor such as melanoma, head and neck, liver or kidney cancer. The CDR3 runs from the conserved cysteine through the conserved F or W. The D gene is left open where the match is weak. Expanded clones get a size class; other rows say once, few or many, or leave the size out.

D gene,clone size,J gene,V gene,CDR3 DNA,CDR3 protein
TRBD2,.,TRBJ2-7,TRBV10-3,TGTGCCGCACAGGCGGGAGGAGACGAGCAGTACTTC,CAAQAGGDEQYF
.,.,TRBJ1-2,TRBV7-2,TGTGCCAGCAGCGATTTCCTAAGCTACACCTTC,CASSDFLSYTF
.,.,TRBJ2-5,TRBV4-3,TGCGCCAGCAGCCCAGAACTAACACAAGAGACCCAGTACTTC,CASSPELTQETQYF
.,.,TRBJ2-3,TRBV27,TGTGCCACCAAGCCGAGGGGGACCTACACAGATACGCAGTATTTT,CATKPRGTYTDTQYF
.,.,TRBJ2-1,TRBV5-6,TGTGCCAGCAGCTTCCTGAGCTCCTACAATGAGCAGTTCTTC,CASSFLSSYNEQFF
TRBD1,medium-sized,TRBJ1-2,TRBV5-5,TGTGCCAGCAGCTTGGCGGGACAGGGAGGAACACTCTATGGCTACACCTTC,CASSLAGQGGTLYGYTF
TRBD2,.,TRBJ2-1,TRBV4-1,TGCGCCTTTAGTCCTAGCGGGGACTACAATGAGCAGTTCTTC,CAFSPSGDYNEQFF
TRBD1,.,TRBJ2-7,TRBV30,TGTGCCTGGAGTTCACCGGGACAGGGGAAAACCTACGAGCAGTACTTC,CAWSSPGQGKTYEQYF
TRBD1,.,TRBJ1-2,TRBV6-5,TGTGCCAGTAATACAGGGGGAGGTTTTTTCCATGGCTACACCTTC,CASNTGGGFFHGYTF
.,.,TRBJ1-2,TRBV19,TGTGCCAGTAGCCTACAGGGCCCAGGCGGCTACACCTTC,CASSLQGPGGYTF
.,once,TRBJ2-7,TRBV7-9,TGTGCCAGCAGCCCAACTATTGATCGGCGGGCTTCCTACGAGCAGTACTTC,CASSPTIDRRASYEQYF
.,.,TRBJ2-5,TRBV4-1,TGCGCCAGCAGCCAAACGGAGACAGAGACCCAGTACTTC,CASSQTETETQYF
.,.,TRBJ2-5,TRBV5-1,TGCGCCAGCAGCACGGGACCGGGCTCGGGAGAGACCCAGTACTTC,CASSTGPGSGETQYF
.,.,TRBJ2-4,TRBV28,TGTGCCAGCAGGGAGGGGACAGAGGACAAAAACATTCAGTACTTC,CASREGTEDKNIQYF
.,.,TRBJ2-2,TRBV9,TGTGCCAGCAGCGTAAACAGGGAAGGCACCGGGGAGCTGTTTTTT,CASSVNREGTGELFF
TRBD1,few,TRBJ1-1,TRBV5-3,TGTGCCAGATTCGCACTGGACAGGGGGCGAGATGTGAACACTGAAGCTTTCTTT,CARFALDRGRDVNTEAFF
.,.,TRBJ1-2,TRBV4-3,TGCGCCAGCAGCCAAGATTCGGGGGTGGTGTGGGGCTACACCTTC,CASSQDSGVVWGYTF
TRBD2,.,TRBJ2-7,TRBV10-2,TGCGCCAGCAGTGTGAGCGGGAGCTACGAGCAGTACTTC,CASSVSGSYEQYF
.,.,TRBJ1-2,TRBV15,TGTGCCACCCGACGGACGGGGGACCCCTCTAACTATGGCTACACCTTC,CATRRTGDPSNYGYTF
.,.,TRBJ2-2,TRBV14,TGTGCCAGCAGTCCACAGTTGCGGGCGGCCGGGGAGCTGTTTTTT,CASSPQLRAAGELFF
.,.,TRBJ1-5,TRBV28,TGTGCCAGCAGAACTGGCCACAGGGCTGGGTTAAATCAGCCCCAGCATTTT,CASRTGHRAGLNQPQHF
.,.,TRBJ1-1,TRBV2,TGTGCCAGCAGTGATCAAGAGGTGGCCAGGGGAATGAAAGGGACTGAAGCTTTCTTT,CASSDQEVARGMKGTEAFF
.,.,TRBJ1-1,TRBV6-1,TGTGCCACCATCGACAGACTAAACACTGAAGCTTTCTTT,CATIDRLNTEAFF
.,.,TRBJ1-1,TRBV4-3,TGCGCCAGCAGCCAAGACGGGTACCCACACACTGAAGCTTTCTTT,CASSQDGYPHTEAFF
.,.,TRBJ2-5,TRBV6-1,TGTGCCAGCAGTGTTTTCGGGGAGACCCAGTACTTC,CASSVFGETQYF
.,.,TRBJ2-1,TRBV7-7,TGTGCTAGCAGCCTGGGGCCAGACAATGAGCAGTTCTTC,CASSLGPDNEQFF
.,.,TRBJ2-1,TRBV19,TGTGCCAGTAGTATTTATCATGAAAACATCTACAATGAGCAGTTCTTC,CASSIYHENIYNEQFF
TRBD2,.,TRBJ2-3,TRBV28,TGTGCCAGCAGCCGGACTAGCGGGGACACAGATACGCAGTATTTT,CASSRTSGDTDTQYF
TRBD1,.,TRBJ2-7,TRBV10-3,TGTGCCATCAGTGAGTCGATCGCCAGGACAGGGAGCTCCTACGAGCAGTACTTC,CAISESIARTGSSYEQYF
TRBD1,.,TRBJ2-1,TRBV27,TGTGCCAGCAGTTTAGGGACAGGGTACAATGAGCAGTTCTTC,CASSLGTGYNEQFF
.,.,TRBJ1-3,TRBV28,TGTGCCAGCAGTTTACAGGCGACTTTCCATTACTCTGGAAACACCATATATTTT,CASSLQATFHYSGNTIYF
.,.,TRBJ2-7,TRBV10-3,TGTGCCATCAGTGGGGATCCAACCTACGAGCAGTACTTC,CAISGDPTYEQYF
TRBD2,.,TRBJ2-7,TRBV27,TGTGCCAGCAGCCCGGGACTAGTTCTCGAGCAGTACTTC,CASSPGLVLEQYF
TRBD1,.,TRBJ1-1,TRBV7-9,TGTGCCAGCAGCCAGACAGGGTATAAGGTGATGGAAGCTTTCTTT,CASSQTGYKVMEAFF
.,.,TRBJ2-7,TRBV5-4,TGTGCCAGCAGCTTAGGAGGAGGGTCCTACGAGCAGTACTTC,CASSLGGGSYEQYF
.,few,TRBJ1-1,TRBV2,TGTGCCAGCAGGGACAGGAACACTGAAGCTTTCTTT,CASRDRNTEAFF
.,.,TRBJ1-2,TRBV7-9,TGTGCCAGCAGCTTGGCAAAGTCCGGCAGCTATGGCTACACCTTC,CASSLAKSGSYGYTF
.,.,TRBJ1-3,TRBV5-1,TGCGCCAGCAAATACGGAAACACCATATATTTT,CASKYGNTIYF
.,.,TRBJ1-4,TRBV28,TGTGCCAGCAGTTTCCCCCCGGGACGGTCAGAAAAACTGTTTTTT,CASSFPPGRSEKLFF
.,.,TRBJ2-7,TRBV6-5,TGTGCCAGCAGTTACTCCTTCCCAGCCGCGGCCTACGAGCAGTACTTC,CASSYSFPAAAYEQYF
.,.,TRBJ2-1,TRBV5-4,TGTGCCAGCAGCGAGGACTCCGAGCAGTTCTTC,CASSEDSEQFF
TRBD2,.,TRBJ2-1,TRBV7-9,TGTGCCAGCAGCTTAGAGGGTAGCGGGAGGGCCGGGATAGGTGTGCAGTTCTTC,CASSLEGSGRAGIGVQFF
.,.,TRBJ1-5,TRBV19,TGTGCCAGTGGACCGGGACCTTATAGCAATCAGCCCCAGCATTTT,CASGPGPYSNQPQHF
TRBD1,.,TRBJ2-7,TRBV29-1,TGCAGCGTTGGGACAGGGCCTACCTACGAGCAGTACTTC,CSVGTGPTYEQYF
.,.,TRBJ2-1,TRBV5-1,TGCGCCAGCAGCTCTCCTCCGGGAAGATACGAGGAGGATGAGCAGTTCTTC,CASSSPPGRYEEDEQFF
.,.,TRBJ2-3,TRBV6-1,TGTGCCAGCAGTGAAGATCGTGAGGCAGGGCCGGTAACAGATACGCAGTATTTT,CASSEDREAGPVTDTQYF
.,.,TRBJ1-1,TRBV19,TGTGCCAGTAGTTGGCAGACGAACACTGAAGCTTTCTTT,CASSWQTNTEAFF
.,.,TRBJ1-1,TRBV7-9,TGTGCCAGCAGCTCCCGGACAGAGAACACTGAAGCTTTCTTT,CASSSRTENTEAFF
.,.,TRBJ2-3,TRBV29-1,TGCAGCGTTGATTCGGATACGCAGTATTTT,CSVDSDTQYF
.,.,TRBJ1-6,TRBV7-8,TGTGCCAGCAGCTCCCTCGGGATCAATTCACCCCTCCACTTT,CASSSLGINSPLHF